A single sample is the source of the 25 T cell receptor beta chains below, sequenced in a study of T cell repertoires in cytomegalovirus infection. From the reads, TCRdb called clonotypes with MiXCR, one entry per CDR3 protein. The data contain some 560,000 distinct CDR3 sequences, approximately 40% of them seen just once; the ten biggest clones take up about 46%. The antigens of these receptors remain unknown. The input for sequencing was cultured PBMCs, taken from culture after CMV antigen stimulation. These receptors were collected from a human donor in good health (CMV status not recorded). Some clones in this sample may be carry-over from other donors' samples.

This sequence joins TRBV7-8 and TRBJ2-1, with 7 bases that match TRBD1. V gave up 3 bases and J gave up 0 bases; unmatched junction bases: 5. Germline lookup yields CDR1 SGHVS and CDR2 FQNEAQ. The CDR3 sequence is 16 residues long. The CDR3 bases are TGTGCCAGCAGCTTCCCAGGGGGTAGCTCCTACAATGAGCAGTTCTTC. Translating gives CASSFPGGSSYNEQFF.

This clonotype showed up just once. A much larger clone lies one base from this, so it may be a read error. V is TRBV5-4 and J is TRBJ2-5; D possibly corresponds to TRBD2 (6 bases). The CDR3 is 13 residues long. Germline V gene sequence: CDR1 SGHNT, CDR2 YYREEE (reference sequence). V was cut by 3 bases and J by 2 bases, with 8 bases left in between. The CDR3: CASSWGEQETQYF. CDR3 nucleotide sequence: TGTGCCAGCAGCTGGGGGGAGCAAGAGACCCAGTACTTC.

The chain uses TRBV4-1 and TRBJ2-5; 8 bases map to TRBD2. The CDR3 covers 16 residues. Trimming took 5 bases from V and 4 from J; bases not matched to a gene: 12. The germline V gene encodes CDR1 MGHRA and CDR2 YSYEKL. Here the CDR3 reads CASSSNLGGAGETQYF. DNA of the CDR3: TGCGCCAGCAGCTCTAATCTCGGGGGGGCAGGAGAGACCCAGTACTTC.

The sample holds one count of this clonotype. V is TRBV20-1 and J is TRBJ2-1; 9 nucleotides agree with TRBD1. CDR1 is DFQATT, CDR2 SNEGSKA, per germline (reference sequence). CDR3 length equals 14 residues. J was trimmed by 12 bases and V by 0 bases; bases with no gene match: 9. The CDR3 DNA is TGCAGTGCTAGAGATCAACAGGGGGCTGCTAGGCAGTTCTTC. This gives the protein CSARDQQGAARQFF.

This chain uses TRBV20-1 with TRBJ2-7, with 14 positions matching TRBD2. After removal of 3 bases from V and 6 bases from J, the junction contained 7 bases not matched to a gene. Germline lookup yields CDR1 DFQATT and CDR2 SNEGSKA (reference sequence). The CDR3 runs 15 residues. The CDR3 loop is CSASEPGLAGVEQYF. Here the CDR3 DNA reads TGCAGTGCTAGCGAGCCGGGACTAGCGGGAGTCGAGCAGTACTTC.

The rearrangement joins TRBV5-1 to TRBJ2-5, with unresolved D. The CDR3 sequence is 15 residues long. Germline V gene data show CDR1 as SGHRS and CDR2 as YFSETQ. The V end lost 0 bases, the J end lost 5 bases, and 14 bases lay between the germline ends. The CDR3 sequence: CASSLDYHAVETQYF. In DNA form, the CDR3 reads TGCGCCAGCAGCTTGGATTACCACGCGGTGGAGACCCAGTACTTC.

This clonotype was counted a single time. V usage is TRBV20-1 and J usage is TRBJ1-5, with D perhaps matching TRBD1 (5 bases). The V and J ends lost 2 bases and 2 bases respectively, with 13 bases between them. The CDR3 runs 15 residues. Germline assignment: CDR1 DFQATT and CDR2 SNEGSKA (reference sequence). CDR3 nucleotides: TGCAGTGCTAGATCGCAGGGCTACCGCAATCAGCCCCAGCATTTT. This translates into CSARSQGYRNQPQHF.

This clonotype showed up just a few times. The J gene is TRBJ2-3, the V gene TRBV5-5; no definite D call. Trimming stripped 1 base from V and 3 bases from J, with 6 bases between. CDR3 length: 13 residues. CDR1 and CDR2 from the germline V gene are SGHKS and YYEKEE (reference sequence). The CDR3 protein is CASSLWVTDTQYF. The CDR3 DNA reads TGTGCCAGCAGCTTGTGGGTTACAGATACGCAGTATTTT.

This clonotype turned up a few times. The V and J genes are TRBV2 and TRBJ2-1; TRBD1 is a possible D gene (5 bases). Trimming cost V 2 bases and J 7 bases, with 18 bases left between them. The CDR3 spans 16 residues. Germline CDR1 and CDR2: SNHLY and FYNNEI. CDR3: CASSERGRTLTNEQFF. CDR3 bases: TGTGCCAGCAGTGAAAGGGGCAGGACCCTCACAAATGAGCAGTTCTTC.

This clonotype was counted at least ten times. The V gene is TRBV7-8, the J gene TRBJ2-5; D is undetermined. The CDR3 loop spans 14 amino acids. The germline V gene encodes CDR1 SGHVS and CDR2 FQNEAQ. Trimming left V 5 bases short and J 9 bases short, with 19 bases between. The CDR3 loop reads CASSLRQTSKAQYF. CDR3 sequence (DNA): TGTGCCAGCAGCCTCCGGCAGACCTCAAAGGCCCAGTACTTC.

CDR3 in amino acids: CASITFKTDWSYGYTF. The CDR3 bases are TGTGCCAGCATTACTTTTAAGACAGATTGGTCGTATGGCTACACCTTC. The chain carries TRBV6-2 or TRBV6-3 and TRBJ1-2, with D possibly matching TRBD1 (5 bases). Trimming took 7 bases from V and 5 from J, leaving 23 bases between them. The CDR3 loop spans 16 amino acids. CDR1 is MNHEY and CDR2 is SVGEGT in the germline V gene.

The sample holds a few counts of this clonotype. The chain has TRBV11-2 and TRBJ2-7, with TRBD2 identical over 9 bases. This CDR3 spans 15 amino acids. CDR1 is SGHAT and CDR2 is FQNNGV in the germline V gene. V was clipped by 3 bases and J by 2 bases; unmatched bases: 5. The CDR3 here is CASSFSSGIAYEQYF. DNA for the CDR3: TGTGCCAGCAGCTTCTCTAGCGGGATCGCCTACGAGCAGTACTTC.

V and J are TRBV5-5 and TRBJ2-1; D not certain. Germline V CDR1 and CDR2: SGHKS, YYEKEE (reference sequence). The V end lost 1 base, the J end lost 6 bases, and 20 bases lay between the germline ends. CDR3 length equals 17 residues. The CDR3 reads CASSLHKRPRLSNEQFF. The CDR3 DNA follows: TGTGCCAGCAGCTTGCATAAGCGTCCACGGTTATCCAATGAGCAGTTCTTC.

The rearrangement joins TRBV15 to TRBJ1-5; a weak D match, TRBD1 (6 bases). The CDR3 is 15 amino acids. From germline, CDR1 is LNHNV and CDR2 YYDKDF (reference sequence). V was shortened by 0 bases and J by 3 bases, with 9 bases between the two germline ends. CDR3 loop: CATSREQGPNQPQHF. The CDR3 nucleotides read TGTGCCACCAGCAGAGAACAGGGTCCCAATCAGCCCCAGCATTTT.

V and J are TRBV20-1 and TRBJ1-1; D unresolved. Germline CDR1 and CDR2: DFQATT and SNEGSKA (reference sequence). The CDR3 has 11 amino acids. Trimming stripped 8 bases from V and 1 base from J, with 8 bases between. CDR3 loop: CSTKGNTEAFF. The CDR3 DNA reads TGCAGTACTAAGGGGAACACTGAAGCTTTCTTT.

V usage is TRBV7-8 and J usage is TRBJ1-6, with D perhaps matching TRBD1 (5 bases). The CDR3 runs to 17 residues. Germline V CDR1 and CDR2: SGHVS, FQNEAQ. Trimming left V 2 bases short and J 2 bases short, with 13 bases between. The CDR3 sequence is CASSLLPRGTYNSPLHF. Written as DNA, the CDR3 is TGTGCCAGCAGCTTACTCCCAAGGGGCACCTATAATTCACCCCTCCACTTT.

This clonotype turned up a few times. The chain recombines TRBV10-3 with TRBJ1-2, with a possible D match to TRBD1 (6 bases). Germline assignment: CDR1 ENHRY and CDR2 SYGVKD. Trimming stripped 4 bases from V and 4 bases from J, with 16 bases between. The CDR3 loop spans 15 amino acids. In DNA form, the CDR3 reads TGTGCCATCAGTGCAGGAGGGGGAATAAGCTATGGCTACACCTTC. The encoded protein is CAISAGGGISYGYTF.

This chain uses TRBV7-9 with TRBJ2-3; D is perhaps TRBD1 (5 bases). Trimming cost V 2 bases and J 2 bases, with 14 bases left between them. The germline gives CDR1 SEHNR, CDR2 FQNEAQ (reference sequence). This CDR3 is 16 amino acids long. CDR3 loop: CASSLQGLVPTDTQYF. The DNA for the CDR3 is TGTGCCAGCAGCTTACAGGGTCTAGTCCCCACAGATACGCAGTATTTT.

The chain combines TRBV28 with TRBJ2-3; TRBD2 matches at 12 bases. The CDR3 spans 16 residues. Looked up from germline, CDR1 is MDHEN and CDR2 is SYDVKM. Trimming took 6 bases from V and 6 from J; bases not matched to a gene: 10. The CDR3 here is CASSQVTSGGIDTQYF. The CDR3 DNA follows: TGTGCCAGCAGCCAAGTGACTAGCGGGGGTATCGATACGCAGTATTTT.

This clonotype was observed a single time. At one of its ends the junction is not consistent with the germline gene, which may arise from a read error. The genes are TRBV7-3 and TRBJ1-2, with 8 bases matching TRBD1. CDR1 is SGHTA and CDR2 is FQGTGA in the germline V gene. The length of the CDR3 is 15 residues. The CDR3 sequence is CASSRGTGTGDGYTF. The CDR3 coding sequence is TGTGCCAGCAGCCGAGGAACCGGGACAGGAGATGGTTACACCTTC.

The gene calls are TRBV28 and TRBJ2-7, with 7 bases fitting TRBD2. The V segment lost 4 bases and the J segment 2 bases; nucleotides outside the gene matches: 8. CDR1 is MDHEN and CDR2 is SYDVKM in the germline V gene. The CDR3 has 15 amino acids. The CDR3 is CASSSPVGGAYEQYF. CDR3 coding DNA: TGTGCCAGCAGTTCGCCGGTGGGGGGGGCCTACGAGCAGTACTTC.

This clonotype showed up many times. The chain carries TRBV6-1 and TRBJ2-5; 8 bases agree with TRBD2. Trimming at V came to 7 bases and at J to 7 bases, leaving 14 bases not matched to a gene. The CDR3 is made up of 15 amino acids. CDR1 is MNHNS, CDR2 SASEGT, per germline. The CDR3 protein is CASTFWSSGQATQYF. CDR3 sequence (DNA): TGTGCCAGCACCTTTTGGTCTAGCGGGCAGGCGACCCAGTACTTC.

This clonotype was detected a few times. CDR3 residues: CASSLAGRGGLSNQPQHF. CDR3 sequence (DNA): TGTGCCAGCAGCTTAGCGGGGAGGGGTGGTCTGAGTAATCAGCCCCAGCATTTT. The rearrangement joins TRBV7-2 to TRBJ1-5, with a possible D match to TRBD1 (5 bases). Per germline, CDR1 SGHTA and CDR2 FQGNSA. V was cut by 0 bases and J by 4 bases, with 19 bases left in between. There are 18 residues in the CDR3.

The chain carries TRBV5-4 and TRBJ2-5, with D hard to call. Trimming pared 1 base from V and 3 bases from J, leaving 7 bases between. The germline V gene has CDR1 SGHNT and CDR2 YYREEE (reference sequence). This CDR3 region has 13 residues. The CDR3: CASSLRSEETQYF. The CDR3, as DNA: TGTGCCAGCAGCTTGCGGTCCGAAGAGACCCAGTACTTC.

This clonotype was observed at least ten times. The chain couples TRBV7-6 to TRBJ1-2; 8 positions agree with TRBD1. Germline-derived CDR1 and CDR2 are SGHVS and FNYEAQ. V was clipped by 5 bases and J by 4 bases; unmatched bases: 9. The CDR3 has 15 amino acids. The CDR3, as DNA: TGTGCCAGCAGCCCGGGGACAGGCAGCCTCTATGGCTACACCTTC. Amino acid sequence: CASSPGTGSLYGYTF.